Sequencing of this TCR beta chain was carried out in a study of cytomegalovirus exposure and HLA in healthy donors (dated by TCRdb to about 2017). As for the study more broadly: According to an earlier analysis of around 600 of the donors, some 180 million T cells yielded 100 million or so unique TCR beta sequences and 276 Gb of sequence data. Approximately 300 gigabases of sequencing data and roughly 81 million unique TCR sequences made up an early release that covered around 640 HLA-typed donors. Among the 398 genotyped donors, roughly 80% belonged to the genetic ancestry cluster associated with self-reported Caucasian donors. The aim of the study was to test whether cataloging public T cell receptors could identify signatures of past pathogen exposure. The study used immunosequencing to profile the T cell repertoires of 666 subjects and linked those repertoires to cytomegalovirus serostatus. Along with the approximately 600-subject first cohort, a separate validation cohort of approximately 110 different subjects was used. To predict cytomegalovirus infection status, the study combined high-throughput TCR immunosequencing, statistical association of individual TCRs with disease status, and machine learning. To study patterns of TCR occurrence, a later analysis re-analyzed previously published TCR beta repertoires from 650 to 750 donors and added high-resolution HLA genotyping. Rather than using new phenotypic data, the later analysis identified candidate immune exposures from TCR beta sequences and from how often those sequences occurred across donors. In an earlier analysis of several hundred of the donors, high-throughput TCR beta sequencing was used to judge whether each TCR beta V gene segment behaved as functional or pseudogenic. Donor age, sex, ethnicity and CMV serostatus were compiled alongside the repertoire data. A later genetic analysis took genome-wide SNP genotypes for about 55% of the 666 donors and used that subset as a discovery cohort. All discovery cohort repertoires had been generated using a single sequencing platform. HLA typing covered class I and class II loci at four-digit resolution. The number of donors typed differed by locus, with about 629-630 for A, B, C, DRB1 and DQB1, about 500 for DQA1, about 610 for DPA1, and some 440 for DPB1. Five DR-DQ haplotypes were handled as single units for association and clustering because linkage in the cohort was strong. Among some 410 genotyped donors of the cohort, an average of around 250,000 unique TCR beta nucleotide sequences was sequenced per donor, of which about 19% were non-productive. Results the study describes overall, beyond this receptor: For the cohort, immune exposure information was limited to CMV serostatus. In the study, roughly 160 TCR beta chains were listed as associated with cytomegalovirus. The cohort was sequenced for TCR beta chains only, and without alpha or paired-chain data the features that could be detected were limited. In a later genetic analysis, fewer N-insertions in productive TCRs were reported among donors in an Asian-associated ancestry cluster than the approximately 630-donor mean. A later analysis found that HLA-associated TCR beta chains were more clonally expanded and had lower generation probabilities than equally common non-associated chains. Because counts were too low, seventeen rarely observed V segments, including chromosome 9 orphons, were excluded from the earlier analysis of some 540 of the donors. A later analysis found that TCR association rates varied across HLA loci, with DRB1 alleles showing the most associated TCRs and HLA-C alleles the fewest. Several of the top co-occurrence clusters appeared to be linked to parvovirus B19, influenza, CMV and Epstein-Barr virus, according to a later analysis. Sequencing depth was assumed to be roughly uniform across donors in the presence/absence analyses, though that assumption may not hold. Most CMV-associated TCR beta chains appeared to be HLA-restricted in a later analysis, and the HLA associations seemed to be driven largely by CMV exposure. HLA typing was unavailable for some donors at each locus, so association tests used only the typed subset. A further reported finding was that TCR beta sequences accurately predicted the HLA-A and HLA-B alleles for most subjects in the first cohort. Linkage disequilibrium might explain the correlated functional status among segregating V segments, but an unknown experimental factor could not be ruled out. When HLA alleles, especially DR and DQ, strongly co-occurred, TCR associations were difficult to assign to individual alleles. Most TCR sequences were seen in very few donors, while some public TCRs were found in many individuals. A later analysis associated 16,951 TCR beta sequences with specific HLA alleles at a false discovery rate of 0.05. A few of the identified cytomegalovirus-associated TCR beta chains were confirmed in vitro to be specific for cytomegalovirus antigens. A later genetic analysis associated a missense DCLRE1C variant with V-gene and J-gene trimming of TCR beta chains, and an independent cohort replicated the association. It was suggested by the authors that the approach could potentially be generalized to other disease states and immunological phenotypes. An earlier analysis of approximately 600 of the donors showed that most TCR beta V segments appeared in productive rearrangements either about 87% or about 30% of the time, which broadly matched IMGT annotations. Some IMGT-functional V segments, including TRBV6-2 and TRBV6-3, could not be told apart with the 87-base-pair reads, so those segments were excluded. A cluster of highly shared sequence variants was judged likely to be a technical artifact of the sequencing pipeline. Cytomegalovirus status was reported to be diagnosed by the classifier with high specificity and sensitivity in both the original and validation cohorts.

CDR1 is given as SGHTA and CDR2 as FQGTGA, both from the germline V gene. Trimming takes 5 bases off V and 1 base off J; junction bases not matched to a gene: 8. The CDR3 has 16 amino acids, counting the end cysteine and phenylalanine. Only the CDR3 portion is preserved as DNA: 48 bases, with reading frame beginning at the first base. Regarding this clone: The antigen it binds to is not known. Base qualities are missing; no much larger clone stands one base away.

The cohort was made up of around 720 healthy bone marrow donors. At the time of sampling, all cohort members were nominally healthy, though unrecorded immune exposures were likely present. The donor was CMV seropositive and was included in the group of some 290 seropositive cohort members. A peripheral blood sample was collected from each donor, and TCR beta sequencing was performed on peripheral blood mononuclear cells. Genomic DNA extraction from the blood cell samples was performed with the Qiagen DNeasy Blood Extraction Kit. Library generation was performed with the immunoSEQ multiplex PCR assay. A mixture of 60 forward primers for TCR Vbeta segments and 13 reverse primers for TCR Jbeta segments was used in the multiplex PCR. The CDR3 region of rearranged TCR beta genes was amplified from genomic DNA by a multiplex PCR assay. On the Illumina HiSeq System, the amplified TCR beta libraries were sequenced as 87-base-pair reads. Turning to the authors' computational methods: A later analysis tallied tens of millions of unique TCR beta chains across the 650 to 750 repertoires, and around 9.9 million of those chains were shared by two or more donors. A nearest-neighbor algorithm error-corrected the raw reads and collapsed the reads into unique sequences, merging closely related sequences to remove PCR and sequencing errors. To assign V, D and J gene segments, CDR3 sequences were aligned to IMGT reference sequences. For a sequence to be retained, a match of at least six nucleotides to both a V gene segment and a J gene segment was required. A rearrangement counted as productive if the CDR3 had no stop codons and remained in frame with V and J, and every other rearrangement counted as non-productive. Following IMGT convention, CDR3 was defined as the stretch from the second conserved V-encoded cysteine to the conserved J-encoded phenylalanine. Sequences without an unambiguous match to a single V gene segment were excluded from the earlier analysis of several hundred of the donors. In an earlier analysis of a few hundred of the donors, a V segment was called functional when productive rearrangements were above 56.7%, and segregating when the standard deviation between donors exceeded 5%. A statistical classification framework was built to diagnose cytomegalovirus status from the catalog of TCR beta chain sequences. A later analysis assigned V and J genes by comparing TCR nucleotide sequences with IMGT/GENE-DB human TR gene sequences. The TCRdist pipeline was used in a later analysis to assign CDR3 sequences and most-parsimonious VDJ recombination scenarios. In a later analysis, every TCR beta chain was defined by the combination of its CDR3 amino acid sequence and its V-gene family, and reads without a unique V-gene family were dropped. In a later analysis, several hundred highly shared, low-generation-probability nucleotide sequences were removed to address suspected cross-contamination and a sequencing artifact. A later analysis calculated a clonal expansion index for each public chain from normalized within-repertoire ranks of inferred template counts. Generation probabilities in a later analysis came from a VDJ recombination model fitted to out-of-frame rearrangements, and those results were checked against IGoR. In a later analysis, hypergeometric tests were used to score TCR-TCR, TCR-HLA and TCR-CMV co-occurrence, with a repertoire-size bias correction applied to TCR pairs. A later analysis estimated false discovery rates by permuting HLA or CMV assignments 20 times. In a later analysis, co-occurring TCRs were grouped using DBSCAN, and TCRdist sequence similarity was added for clustering within HLA-allele-positive subsets. For co-occurrence clustering, repertoires with fewer than 30,000 or more than 120,000 public chains were excluded, along with about five repertoires with anomalous nucleotide sharing. In its TCRdb copy, this immuneACCESS table keeps in-frame sequences only and misses some clones. Where compared with another copy, unresolved V genes explain less than half of these, and the others have no known cause. The DNA gave D and trimming, while V, J and clone size come from that table. The sample table contains some 160,000 clones; only one count was recorded for 65% to 85% of them. The ten largest clones represent approximately 1.2% of the sample.

Recombination joined TRBV7-3 with TRBJ2-3; 8 junctional bases match TRBD2. The receptor's source is a man between 45 and 60 years old in good health and CMV-seropositive. Sequenced sample: PBMCs. The nucleotides read TGTGCCAGCAGCCTTCGGCGGGGGGCGGGCACAGATACGCAGTATTTT. Its translation reads: CASSLRRGAGTDTQYF. Full variable domain (CDR3 extended with the reference TRBV7-3 and TRBJ2-3 proteins): GAGVSQTPSNKVTEKGKYVELRCDPISGHTALYWYRQSLGQGPEFLIYFQGTGAADDSGLPNDRFFAVRPEGSVSTLKIQRTERGDSAVYLCASSLRRGAGTDTQYFGPGTRLTVL.